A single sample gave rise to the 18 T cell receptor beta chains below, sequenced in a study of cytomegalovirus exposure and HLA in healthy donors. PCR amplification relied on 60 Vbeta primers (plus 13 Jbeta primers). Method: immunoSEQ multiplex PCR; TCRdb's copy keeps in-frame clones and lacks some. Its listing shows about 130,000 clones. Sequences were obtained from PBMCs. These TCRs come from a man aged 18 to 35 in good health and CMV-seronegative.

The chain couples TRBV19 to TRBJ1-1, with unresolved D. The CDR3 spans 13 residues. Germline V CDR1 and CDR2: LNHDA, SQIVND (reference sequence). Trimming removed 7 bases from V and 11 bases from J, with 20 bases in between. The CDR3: CASNSRAAINAFF. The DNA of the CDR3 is TGTGCCAGTAATTCGCGGGCTGCGATAAATGCTTTCTTT.

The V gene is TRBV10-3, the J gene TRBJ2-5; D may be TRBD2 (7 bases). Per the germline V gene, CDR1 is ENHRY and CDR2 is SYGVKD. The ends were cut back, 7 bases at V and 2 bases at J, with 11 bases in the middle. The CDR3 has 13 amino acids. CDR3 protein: CAIMGGGQETQYF. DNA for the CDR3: TGTGCCATCATGGGAGGGGGGCAAGAGACCCAGTACTTC.

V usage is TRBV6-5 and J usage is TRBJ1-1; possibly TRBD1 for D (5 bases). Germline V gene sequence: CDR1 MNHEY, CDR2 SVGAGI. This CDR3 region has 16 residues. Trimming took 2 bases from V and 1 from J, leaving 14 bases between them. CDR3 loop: CASSYPSGQGNTEAFF. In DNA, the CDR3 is TGTGCCAGCAGTTACCCCTCGGGCCAGGGGAACACTGAAGCTTTCTTT.

The CDR3 reads CASSIGAPNEQFF. The CDR3 DNA reads as TGTGCCAGTAGTATAGGGGCTCCGAATGAGCAGTTCTTC. The chain links TRBV19 to TRBJ2-1, with unresolved D. Germline CDR1 and CDR2: LNHDA and SQIVND (reference sequence). V lost 1 base to trimming and J lost 7 bases, with 8 bases between them. The CDR3 spans 13 residues.

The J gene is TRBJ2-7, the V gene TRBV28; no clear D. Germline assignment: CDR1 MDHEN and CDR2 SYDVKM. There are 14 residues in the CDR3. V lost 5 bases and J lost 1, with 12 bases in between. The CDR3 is CASSLDSGSYEQYF. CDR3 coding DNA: TGTGCCAGCAGTCTCGACTCCGGATCCTACGAGCAGTACTTC.

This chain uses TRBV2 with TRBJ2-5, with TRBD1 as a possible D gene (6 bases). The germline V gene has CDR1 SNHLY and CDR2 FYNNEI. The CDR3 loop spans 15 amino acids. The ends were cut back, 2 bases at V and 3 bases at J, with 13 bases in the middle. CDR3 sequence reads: CASSELGAGEETQYF. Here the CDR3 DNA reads TGTGCCAGCAGTGAATTGGGAGCAGGGGAAGAGACCCAGTACTTC.

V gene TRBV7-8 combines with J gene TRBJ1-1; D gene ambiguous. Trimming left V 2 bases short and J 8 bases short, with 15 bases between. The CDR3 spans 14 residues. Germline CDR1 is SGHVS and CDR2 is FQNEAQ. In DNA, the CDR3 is TGTGCCAGCAGCTTATTCGAGGGTCTGACCGAAGCTTTCTTT. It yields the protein CASSLFEGLTEAFF. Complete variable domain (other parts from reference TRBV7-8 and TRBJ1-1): GAGVSQSPRYKVAKRGQDVALRCDPISGHVSLFWYQQALGQGPEFLTYFQNEAQLDKSGLPSDRFFAERPEGSVSTLKIQRTQQEDSAVYLCASSLFEGLTEAFFGQGTRLTVV.

CDR3 sequence reads: CASSDIYPQKLFF. The CDR3 region has the DNA TGTGCCAGCAGCGACATCTACCCCCAAAAACTGTTTTTT. V is TRBV7-8 and J is TRBJ1-4; D is ambiguous. Between the trimmed V and J ends, which lost 5 bases and 9 bases, there was a span of 13 bases. This CDR3 is built from 13 residues. The germline CDR1 and CDR2 sequences are SGHVS and FQNEAQ.

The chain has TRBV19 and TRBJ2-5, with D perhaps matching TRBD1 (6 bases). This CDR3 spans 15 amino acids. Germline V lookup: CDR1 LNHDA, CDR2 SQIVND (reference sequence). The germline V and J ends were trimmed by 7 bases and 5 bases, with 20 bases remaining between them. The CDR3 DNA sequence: TGTGCCAGTACCCAGGGGACCGCCCGAGGGGAGACCCAGTACTTC. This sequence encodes CASTQGTARGETQYF.

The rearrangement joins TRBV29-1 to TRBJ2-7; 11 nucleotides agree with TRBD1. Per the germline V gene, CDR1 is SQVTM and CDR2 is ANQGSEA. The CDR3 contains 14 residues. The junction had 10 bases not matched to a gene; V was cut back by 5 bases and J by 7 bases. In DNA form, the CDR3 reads TGCAGCGTTACCGGACAGGGGGCCCCGGGGGAGCAGTACTTC. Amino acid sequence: CSVTGQGAPGEQYF.

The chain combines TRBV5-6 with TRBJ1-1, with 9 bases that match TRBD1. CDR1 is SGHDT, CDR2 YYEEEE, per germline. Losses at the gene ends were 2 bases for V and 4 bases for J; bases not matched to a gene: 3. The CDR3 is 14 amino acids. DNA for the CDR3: TGTGCCAGCAGCTTACAGGGGGCGCGCACTGAAGCTTTCTTT. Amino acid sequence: CASSLQGARTEAFF.

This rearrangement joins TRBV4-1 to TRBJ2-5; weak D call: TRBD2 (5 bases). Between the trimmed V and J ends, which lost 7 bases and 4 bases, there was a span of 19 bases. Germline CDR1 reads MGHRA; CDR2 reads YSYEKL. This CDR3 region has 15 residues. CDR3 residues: CASNPSETRIETQYF. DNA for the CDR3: TGCGCCAGCAATCCGTCCGAAACTAGGATAGAGACCCAGTACTTC.

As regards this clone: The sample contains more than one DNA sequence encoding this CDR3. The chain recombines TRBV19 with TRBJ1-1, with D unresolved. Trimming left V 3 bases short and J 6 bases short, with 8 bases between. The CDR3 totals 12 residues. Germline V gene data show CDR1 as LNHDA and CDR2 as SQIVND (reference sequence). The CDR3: CASSIRGAEAFF. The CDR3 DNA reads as TGTGCCAGTAGTATTCGGGGAGCTGAAGCTTTCTTT.

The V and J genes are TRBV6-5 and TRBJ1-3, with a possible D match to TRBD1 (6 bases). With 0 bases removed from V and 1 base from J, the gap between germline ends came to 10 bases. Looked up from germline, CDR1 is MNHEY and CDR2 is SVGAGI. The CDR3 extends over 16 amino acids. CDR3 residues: CASSYSGTGSGNTIYF. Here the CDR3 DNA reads TGTGCCAGCAGTTACTCCGGAACAGGGTCTGGAAACACCATATATTTT.

The CDR3 DNA follows: TGTGCCTGCAGGGGGCTTTGGGCAACTAATGAAAAACTGTTTTTT. Translation: CACRGLWATNEKLFF. The V gene is TRBV30, the J gene TRBJ1-4; 8 bases line up with TRBD1. CDR3 size: 15 residues. Germline lookup yields CDR1 GTSNPN and CDR2 SVGIG (reference sequence). Trimming at V came to 6 bases and at J to 0 bases, leaving 6 bases not matched to a gene.

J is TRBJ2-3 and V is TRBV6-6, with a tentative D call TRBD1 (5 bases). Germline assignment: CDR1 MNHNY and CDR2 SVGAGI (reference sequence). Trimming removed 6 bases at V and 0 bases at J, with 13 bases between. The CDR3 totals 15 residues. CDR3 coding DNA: TGTGCCAGCAGGAGCCGACAGTTTAGCACAGATACGCAGTATTTT. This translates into CASRSRQFSTDTQYF.

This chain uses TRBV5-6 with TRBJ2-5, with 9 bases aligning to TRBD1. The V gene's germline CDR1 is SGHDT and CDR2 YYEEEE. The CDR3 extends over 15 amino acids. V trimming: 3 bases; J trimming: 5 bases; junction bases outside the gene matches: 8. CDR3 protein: CASSYAGTGKETQYF. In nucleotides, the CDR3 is TGTGCCAGCAGCTACGCCGGGACAGGGAAGGAGACCCAGTACTTC.

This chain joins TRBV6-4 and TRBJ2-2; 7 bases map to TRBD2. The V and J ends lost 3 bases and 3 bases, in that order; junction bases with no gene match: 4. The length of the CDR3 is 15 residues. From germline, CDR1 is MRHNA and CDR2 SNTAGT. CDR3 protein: CASSDRAGHTGELFF. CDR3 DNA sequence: TGTGCCAGCAGTGATCGAGCGGGGCACACCGGGGAGCTGTTTTTT.